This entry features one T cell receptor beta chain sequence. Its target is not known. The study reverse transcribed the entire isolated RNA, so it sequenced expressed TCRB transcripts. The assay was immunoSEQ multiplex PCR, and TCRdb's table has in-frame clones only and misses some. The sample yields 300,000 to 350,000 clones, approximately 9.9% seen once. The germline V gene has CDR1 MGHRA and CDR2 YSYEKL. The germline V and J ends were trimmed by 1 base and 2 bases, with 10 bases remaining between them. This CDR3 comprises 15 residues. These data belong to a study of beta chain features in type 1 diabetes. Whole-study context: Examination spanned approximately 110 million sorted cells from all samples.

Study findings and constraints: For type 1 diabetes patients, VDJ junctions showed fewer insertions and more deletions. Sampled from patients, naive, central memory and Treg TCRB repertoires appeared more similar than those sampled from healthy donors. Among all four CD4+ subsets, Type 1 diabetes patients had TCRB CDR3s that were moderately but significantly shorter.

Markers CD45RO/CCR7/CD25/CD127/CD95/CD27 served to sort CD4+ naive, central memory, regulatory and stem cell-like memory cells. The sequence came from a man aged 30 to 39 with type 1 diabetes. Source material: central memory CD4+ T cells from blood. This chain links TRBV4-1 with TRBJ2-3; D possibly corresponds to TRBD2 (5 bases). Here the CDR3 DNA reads TGCGCCAGCAGCCAAGGAGAGGGCATCACAGATACGCAGTATTTT. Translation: CASSQGEGITDTQYF.